The source of this T cell receptor beta chain is a study of naive CD8 T cells in extremely preterm neonates. Study observations and caveats: Relative to older groups, preterm infants had shorter, less trimmed CDR3s with fewer N additions.

Preterm samples came from extremely preterm deliveries at 23-27 weeks. Per sample, roughly 20,000 to 100,000 naive CD8+ cells were sorted. For this clone: The antigen is undetermined.

Profiled with immunoSEQ multiplex PCR; TCRdb holds only in-frame clones, not every one. The table shows about 5,000 clones, with 90% to 95% occurring only once. CDR3 size: 15 residues. Germline loops: CDR1 SGHTA, CDR2 FQGTGA. J lost 2 bases, V lost 2 bases, and 1 base had no gene match. This clonotype was sampled from a boy who was born preterm. What was sequenced was naive CD8+ T cells from cord blood. The rearrangement uses TRBV7-3 and TRBJ2-3, with TRBD2 matching over 10 bases. The CDR3: CASSLLAGDTDTQYF. For the CDR3, the DNA is TGTGCCAGCAGCTTACTAGCGGGAGACACAGATACGCAGTATTTT. Full variable domain (outside the CDR3, taken from reference TRBV7-3 and TRBJ2-3): GAGVSQTPSNKVTEKGKYVELRCDPISGHTALYWYRQSLGQGPEFLIYFQGTGAADDSGLPNDRFFAVRPEGSVSTLKIQRTERGDSAVYLCASSLLAGDTDTQYFGPGTRLTVL.